These 27 T cell receptor beta chains share one sample of origin, sequenced in a study of blood T cells in healthy people across ages. A second roughly 7 to 12 cycle PCR used barcoded and J-beta primers. MiXCR was run by TCRdb on the 5' RACE reads, yielding one entry per CDR3 protein. Of fewer than 1,000,000 distinct CDR3 sequences in the sample, roughly 46% were seen once. Sample: blood. The receptors derive from a man older than 75 in good health.

On this clonotype itself: It may be a read error: a sequence one base away is much more abundant. The V gene is TRBV12-3 or TRBV12-4, the J gene TRBJ2-7, with D possibly being TRBD1 (5 bases). This CDR3 comprises 14 residues. V shed 6 bases and J shed 12 bases, with 24 bases lying between them. The CDR3 spells CASSLTNGQETRYF. As DNA, the CDR3 is TGTGCCAGCAGCCTGACAAATGGACAAGAGACCCGGTACTTC.

The chain has TRBV2 and TRBJ1-2; weak D call: TRBD1 (5 bases). This CDR3 is 15 amino acids long. CDR1 is SNHLY and CDR2 is FYNNEI in the germline V gene. Trimming removed 5 bases from V and 4 bases from J, with 17 bases in between. CDR3 in DNA: TGTGCCAGCAGTTCCACAGCTCAGGGTCCCTATGGCTACACCTTC. Its protein is CASSSTAQGPYGYTF.

This clonotype has more than one count but fewer than ten. This chain joins TRBV7-2 and TRBJ2-1, with D possibly being TRBD2 (5 bases). The V end was cut by 5 bases, the J end by 7 bases, with 15 bases between. CDR3 size: 14 residues. Germline V gene data show CDR1 as SGHTA and CDR2 as FQGNSA. In nucleotides, the CDR3 is TGTGCCAGCAGCCTCAGAGGGCGCTCAAATGAGCAGTTCTTC. Protein sequence: CASSLRGRSNEQFF. The variable domain in full, completed from reference TRBV7-2 and TRBJ2-1, reads GAGVSQSPSNKVTEKGKDVELRCDPISGHTALYWYRQSLGQGLEFLIYFQGNSAPDKSGLPSDRFSAERTGGSVSTLTIQRTQQEDSAVYLCASSLRGRSNEQFFGPGTRLTVL.

This sequence joins TRBV6-5 and TRBJ2-3; tentative D call: TRBD1 (6 bases). CDR3 size: 14 residues. Germline V gene data show CDR1 as MNHEY and CDR2 as SVGAGI. V was pared by 8 bases and J by 2 bases, with 14 bases between. The CDR3 is CASQTGVPTDTQYF. CDR3 bases: TGTGCCAGCCAGACAGGCGTCCCCACAGATACGCAGTATTTT.

The rearrangement joins TRBV29-1 to TRBJ2-5; a possible D gene is TRBD1 (6 bases). This CDR3 is built from 12 residues. V was pared by 5 bases and J by 4 bases, with 11 bases between. Germline CDR1 is SQVTM and CDR2 is ANQGSEA. CDR3 sequence: CSVPQGGETQYF. The CDR3 DNA reads as TGCAGCGTTCCCCAAGGGGGAGAGACCCAGTACTTC.

The count of this clonotype is one. This could be a read error, since a much larger clone is one nucleotide away. V and J are TRBV12-3 or TRBV12-4 and TRBJ1-5, with 9 bases that match TRBD1. CDR3 length: 13 amino acids. The CDR3 loop reads CTSTGDRVQPQHF. The CDR3 coding sequence is TGTACCAGCACCGGGGACAGGGTGCAGCCCCAGCATTTT.

The chain joins TRBV20-1 to TRBJ2-7, with D possibly TRBD1 on 6 matching bases. V was shortened by 1 base and J by 2 bases, with 15 bases between the two germline ends. CDR1 DFQATT and CDR2 SNEGSKA come from the germline V gene (reference sequence). The CDR3 totals 15 residues. The CDR3 is CSARVPLDSPYEQYF. Written as DNA, the CDR3 is TGCAGTGCTAGAGTTCCATTGGACAGTCCCTACGAGCAGTACTTC.

The table lists this clonotype with many counts. The rearrangement joins TRBV12-3 or TRBV12-4 to TRBJ2-2; 7 bases line up with TRBD2. V dropped 6 bases and J dropped 6; count of bases not matched to a gene: 10. CDR3 length equals 15 residues. The CDR3 DNA reads TGTGCCAGCAGCATAGTGGGAGGGCGCGCCGGGGAGCTGTTTTTT. Residues: CASSIVGGRAGELFF.

The sample holds a few counts of this clonotype. This chain connects TRBV10-3 to TRBJ2-1; D is uncertain. This CDR3 comprises 12 residues. The V and J ends lost 11 bases and 3 bases respectively, with 11 bases between them. The germline V gene encodes CDR1 ENHRY and CDR2 SYGVKD. Here the CDR3 DNA reads TGTGCCGTCGGACGGATCTACAATGAGCAGTTCTTC. It encodes CAVGRIYNEQFF.

A word on this clonotype: A read error may account for a junction end that differs from germline. J is TRBJ2-5 and V is TRBV10-3; 10 bases are shared with TRBD1. Germline V gene sequence: CDR1 ENHRY, CDR2 SYGVKD. This CDR3 has 13 residues. The CDR3 loop is CAVSGTGEETQYF. CDR3 nucleotide sequence: TGTGCCGTCAGTGGGACAGGGGAAGAGACCCAGTACTTC.

The chain employs TRBV7-2 and TRBJ2-5; D is perhaps TRBD1 (5 bases). Per germline, CDR1 SGHTA and CDR2 FQGNSA. V was trimmed by 0 bases and J by 8 bases, leaving 19 bases between them. The CDR3 spans 16 residues. The CDR3 sequence: CASSLASKGLVGTQYF. As DNA, the CDR3 is TGTGCCAGCAGCTTAGCATCTAAGGGGCTCGTAGGAACCCAGTACTTC.

This clonotype was seen at least ten times. V usage is TRBV2 and J usage is TRBJ2-1; no firm D call. The V end was cut by 3 bases, the J end by 1 base, with 7 bases between. The germline V gene encodes CDR1 SNHLY and CDR2 FYNNEI. The CDR3 sequence is 14 residues long. The CDR3, as DNA: TGTGCCAGCAGTGATTATGTATCCTACAATGAGCAGTTCTTC. It codes for CASSDYVSYNEQFF.

At least ten counts were recorded for this clonotype. This chain connects TRBV12-3 or TRBV12-4 to TRBJ2-3, with unresolved D. This CDR3 is built from 15 residues. The germline V and J ends were trimmed by 0 bases and 1 base, with 8 bases remaining between them. CDR3 in DNA: TGTGCCAGCAGTTTAGCGGGCAGCCGCACAGATACGCAGTATTTT. It codes for CASSLAGSRTDTQYF.

The chain links TRBV6-2 or TRBV6-3 to TRBJ2-6; unclear D gene. The CDR3 consists of 20 residues. Per germline, CDR1 MNHEY and CDR2 SVGEGT. Trimming removed 0 bases at V and 1 base at J, with 19 bases between. CDR3 protein: CASSYSGSSPWQSGANVLTF. The CDR3 coding sequence is TGTGCCAGCAGTTACTCGGGATCGTCTCCATGGCAGTCTGGGGCCAACGTCCTGACTTTC.

The sample holds a few counts of this clonotype. J is TRBJ2-3 and V is TRBV5-1, with 7 bases lining up with TRBD1. Germline CDR1 is SGHRS and CDR2 is YFSETQ. The CDR3 sequence is 16 residues long. J lost 0 bases, V lost 0 bases, and 4 bases had no gene match. CDR3 DNA sequence: TGCGCCAGCAGCTTGGATGGACAGGCTAGCACAGATACGCAGTATTTT. This sequence encodes CASSLDGQASTDTQYF.

V gene TRBV5-1 combines with J gene TRBJ1-2; the match to TRBD1 covers 9 bases. After removal of 0 bases from V and 7 bases from J, the junction contained 1 base not matched to a gene. Germline V gives CDR1 SGHRS, CDR2 YFSETQ. The CDR3 is 13 residues long. The CDR3 coding sequence is TGCGCCAGCAGCTTGGAACAGGGGGCTGGCTACACCTTC. It codes for CASSLEQGAGYTF. Filled out from reference TRBV5-1 and TRBJ1-2, the complete variable domain reads KAGVTQTPRYLIKTRGQQVTLSCSPISGHRSVSWYQQTPGQGLQFLFEYFSETQRNKGNFPGRFSGRQFSNSRSEMNVSTLELGDSALYLCASSLEQGAGYTFGSGTRLTVV.

The chain uses TRBV12-3 or TRBV12-4 and TRBJ2-1, with D unclear. Judging by the DNA end, TRBJ2-7 fits better; the J call may be wrong. The length of the CDR3 is 14 residues. The CDR3 bases are TGTGCCAGCAGTGGCGCCAGCTCCTACAATGAGCAGTACTTC. It specifies CASSGASSYNEQYF.

V and J are TRBV7-3 and TRBJ1-1; TRBD1 aligns across 8 bases. V gave up 0 bases and J gave up 12 bases; unmatched junction bases: 6. CDR3 length: 13 amino acids. Germline lookup yields CDR1 SGHTA and CDR2 FQGTGA. The CDR3 region is CASSLTADRAPFF. The DNA for the CDR3 is TGTGCCAGCAGCTTAACTGCGGACAGGGCACCTTTCTTT.

This clonotype was counted only a few times. An end of the junction differs from the germline gene, which may be a read error. V usage is TRBV12-3 or TRBV12-4 and J usage is TRBJ2-3, with D possibly TRBD2 on 5 matching bases. The CDR3 contains 15 residues. The CDR3 DNA sequence: TGTGCCAGCAGTGACGACCCGCTGGGAGCAGATGCGCAGTATTTT. This translates into CASSDDPLGADAQYF.

Ten or more counts support this clonotype. The chain has TRBV4-2 and TRBJ1-1; D gene ambiguous. Trimming cost V 2 bases and J 0 bases, with 4 bases left between them. CDR1 is LGHNA and CDR2 is YNFKEQ in the germline V gene. This CDR3 region has 13 residues. CDR3: CASSQTLNTEAFF. The CDR3 DNA follows: TGTGCCAGCAGCCAAACGCTGAACACTGAAGCTTTCTTT.

The J gene is TRBJ1-6, the V gene TRBV20-1; D perhaps matches TRBD1 (5 bases). CDR3 size: 13 residues. Deletions cut 5 bases from V and 7 bases from J, with 12 bases between. The germline CDR1 and CDR2 sequences are DFQATT and SNEGSKA (reference sequence). The CDR3 protein is CSAQGSANSPLHF. CDR3 DNA sequence: TGCAGTGCTCAGGGTTCTGCGAATTCACCCCTCCACTTT.

This chain links TRBV19 with TRBJ2-1; 8 positions agree with TRBD1. In germline, CDR1 is LNHDA, CDR2 SQIVND (reference sequence). The CDR3 covers 15 residues. Trimming took 6 bases from V and 10 from J; bases not matched to a gene: 14. Here the CDR3 DNA reads TGTGCCAGTAGAAACCCGGGGACAGGTACCGACGAGCAGTTCTTC. Its translation is CASRNPGTGTDEQFF.

Concerning this clonotype: The junction and the germline gene differ at one end; a read error may be behind it. This chain uses TRBV28 with TRBJ2-3; D is perhaps TRBD1 (5 bases). Germline assignment: CDR1 MDHEN and CDR2 SYDVKM. This CDR3 has 16 residues. The CDR3 is CASSSRQRSITDTQYF. CDR3 in DNA: TGTGCCAGCAGTTCTCGACAGAGAAGCATCACAGATACACAGTATTTT.

V gene TRBV7-3 combines with J gene TRBJ2-2; TRBD1 might be the D (6 bases). The length of the CDR3 is 17 residues. Germline-derived CDR1 and CDR2 are SGHTA and FQGTGA. V was trimmed by 4 bases and J by 7 bases, leaving 22 bases between them. The DNA of the CDR3 is TGTGCCAGCAGCTCCCCCCAAGGGGGAGTCGATAACGGGGAGCTGTTTTTT. This codes for CASSSPQGGVDNGELFF.

This chain uses TRBV9 with TRBJ2-2; maybe TRBD2 (7 bases). The CDR3 loop spans 15 amino acids. Trimming removed 9 bases at V and 4 bases at J, with 19 bases between. Germline V lookup: CDR1 SGDLS, CDR2 YYNGEE. CDR3 protein: CATTTGGSATGELFF. The CDR3 nucleotides are TGTGCCACAACTACGGGGGGCTCGGCCACCGGGGAGCTGTTTTTT.

The V gene is TRBV7-9, the J gene TRBJ2-3, with D uncertain. The germline CDR1 and CDR2 sequences are SEHNR and FQNEAQ (reference sequence). The CDR3 consists of 13 residues. With 7 bases removed from V and 2 bases from J, the gap between germline ends came to 10 bases. The CDR3 DNA reads as TGTGCCAGCAACACTTACTACACAGATACGCAGTATTTT. It codes for CASNTYYTDTQYF.

This clonotype was counted only a few times. V and J are TRBV6-5 and TRBJ1-5; the D is unclear. This CDR3 region has 13 residues. V gave up 5 bases and J gave up 6 bases, with 11 bases separating them. Germline assignment: CDR1 MNHEY and CDR2 SVGAGI. The CDR3: CASSVRVFQPQHF. The CDR3 DNA sequence: TGTGCCAGCAGTGTAAGGGTTTTTCAGCCCCAGCATTTT.